The 27 T cell receptor beta chains in this list originate from one sample, sequenced in a study of human T cells and chemical hapten exposure. The template was total RNA from unfractionated whole blood. From the 5' RACE reads, TCRdb called clonotypes with MiXCR, one entry per CDR3 protein. The data hold approximately 150,000 distinct CDR3 sequences, with 4.1% observed a single time. The receptor set was obtained from a female donor in good health.

This sequence joins TRBV7-9 and TRBJ1-1, with unresolved D. This CDR3 comprises 13 residues. Between the trimmed V and J ends, which lost 5 bases and 2 bases, there was a span of 9 bases. The germline gives CDR1 SEHNR, CDR2 FQNEAQ (reference sequence). CDR3 region: CASSKDFNTEAFF. The CDR3 DNA follows: TGTGCCAGCAGCAAGGACTTTAACACTGAAGCTTTCTTT.

This clonotype has a count of ten or more. The J gene is TRBJ2-3, the V gene TRBV21-1; the DNA was not compared with TRBD1, the D call given in the table. TRBV21-1 is reported as a pseudogene. There are 14 residues in the CDR3. The CDR3 loop is CASSRKPGGDTQYF. For the CDR3, the DNA is TGTGCCAGCAGCCGAAAACCCGGGGGGGATACGCAGTATTTT.

This clonotype came up many times. This chain joins TRBV27 and TRBJ1-3; unclear D gene. The CDR3 covers 14 residues. The V end lost 4 bases, the J end lost 4 bases, and 11 bases lay between the germline ends. Germline V gene lookup returns CDR1 MNHEY and CDR2 SMNVEV (reference sequence). The CDR3 is CASSSALRGNTIYF. DNA for the CDR3: TGTGCCAGCAGTTCTGCCCTCAGGGGAAACACCATATATTTT.

This clonotype occurred many times. The chain couples TRBV7-8 to TRBJ1-5; 7 positions agree with TRBD1. Germline values: CDR1 SGHVS, CDR2 FQNEAQ. J gave up 2 bases and V 3 bases, and 13 bases lay outside the gene matches. The CDR3 is 18 residues long. CDR3 DNA sequence: TGTGCCAGCAGCTTCCCCGAACAGGGGCCAGCGGGCAATCAGCCCCAGCATTTT. It encodes CASSFPEQGPAGNQPQHF.

This clonotype was seen at least ten times. The chain joins TRBV5-4 to TRBJ2-1; D may match TRBD1 or TRBD2 (5 bases each). Trimming removed 4 bases from V and 3 bases from J, with 26 bases in between. This CDR3 has 19 residues. Germline assignment: CDR1 SGHNT and CDR2 YYREEE (reference sequence). CDR3 sequence: CASSAGELGARQHYNEQFF. CDR3 nucleotides: TGTGCCAGCAGCGCGGGTGAGCTAGGGGCCCGGCAACACTACAATGAGCAGTTCTTC.

This clonotype showed up many times. V gene TRBV14 combines with J gene TRBJ2-3, with D unresolved. Per the germline V gene, CDR1 is SGHDN and CDR2 is FVKESK. There are 15 residues in the CDR3. V was shortened by 4 bases and J by 2 bases, with 13 bases between the two germline ends. In nucleotides, the CDR3 is TGTGCCAGCAGCCCCCTATCCGGGTTCACAGATACGCAGTATTTT. As protein: CASSPLSGFTDTQYF.

In this sample, this clonotype turned up many times. The V gene is TRBV20-1, the J gene TRBJ2-2, with D possibly TRBD2 on 6 matching bases. Trimming pared 6 bases from V and 6 bases from J, leaving 14 bases between. Per the germline V gene, CDR1 is DFQATT and CDR2 is SNEGSKA (reference sequence). The CDR3 has 13 amino acids. The CDR3 DNA reads as TGCAGTGCCGCCAGACTAGTTCCCGGGGAGCTGTTTTTT. The encoded protein is CSAARLVPGELFF.

Ten or more counts support this clonotype. This chain links TRBV12-3 or TRBV12-4 with TRBJ2-1; 8 nucleotides agree with TRBD2. The V segment lost 6 bases and the J segment 10 bases; nucleotides outside the gene matches: 11. This CDR3 has 14 residues. This CDR3 reads CASSFGLAGAEQFF. The DNA of the CDR3 is TGTGCCAGCAGCTTCGGACTAGCAGGGGCGGAGCAGTTCTTC.

This clonotype was found many times. The J gene is TRBJ2-5, the V gene TRBV29-1, with D unresolved. The CDR3 consists of 13 residues. V lost 2 bases to trimming and J lost 4 bases, with 11 bases between them. Germline loops: CDR1 SQVTM, CDR2 ANQGSEA. The CDR3 DNA reads as TGCAGCGTTGAACAGGTTTTCGGAGAGACCCAGTACTTC. Residues: CSVEQVFGETQYF.

This clonotype has a count of ten or more. This rearrangement joins TRBV29-1 to TRBJ2-3; D gene uncertain. V lost 0 bases and J 1 base, leaving 20 bases between the germline ends. Germline V gene data show CDR1 as SQVTM and CDR2 as ANQGSEA. The length of the CDR3 is 18 residues. The CDR3 sequence is CSVEDPPSEWKGTDTQYF. The CDR3 DNA sequence: TGCAGCGTTGAAGATCCCCCTTCGGAATGGAAGGGCACAGATACGCAGTATTTT.

This clonotype has just a few counts. This chain uses TRBV6-5 with TRBJ1-2; 8 bases agree with TRBD1. Germline V lookup: CDR1 MNHEY, CDR2 SVGAGI. With 7 bases clipped from V and 1 base from J, the junction kept 14 bases outside the gene matches. This CDR3 is 17 amino acids long. The chain's CDR3 is CASNPLSQGADNYGYTF. In nucleotides, the CDR3 is TGTGCCAGCAACCCTCTCTCGCAGGGGGCGGATAACTATGGCTACACCTTC.

This clonotype was counted at least ten times. The chain carries TRBV20-1 and TRBJ1-5; D is uncertain. Germline V CDR1 and CDR2: DFQATT, SNEGSKA (reference sequence). The germline V and J ends were trimmed by 3 bases and 5 bases, with 20 bases remaining between them. This CDR3 has 16 residues. The DNA for the CDR3 is TGCAGTGCTAGCGAGGGTATATCAGTCGAGGATCAGCCCCAGCATTTT. Translated: CSASEGISVEDQPQHF.

This clonotype was seen at least ten times. The chain couples TRBV4-2 to TRBJ1-1; a possible D gene is TRBD1 (5 bases). V lost 0 bases, J lost 9 bases, and 14 bases lay in between. This CDR3 spans 14 amino acids. CDR1 is LGHNA, CDR2 YNFKEQ, per germline. The CDR3 loop is CASSQDIRDRKAFF. CDR3 coding DNA: TGTGCCAGCAGCCAAGATATCAGGGACCGCAAAGCTTTCTTT.

This clonotype has more than one count but fewer than ten. This sequence joins TRBV28 and TRBJ1-4; D unresolved. Germline V gene lookup returns CDR1 MDHEN and CDR2 SYDVKM. The CDR3 consists of 15 residues. Trimming took off 5 bases at V and 0 bases at J, with 10 bases between the two ends. DNA for the CDR3: TGTGCCAGCAGTGCCGGGATTTCAACTAATGAAAAACTGTTTTTT. Translating it yields CASSAGISTNEKLFF.

The sample holds a few counts of this clonotype. The chain carries TRBV20-1 and TRBJ2-7; TRBD1 matches 7 bases. The CDR3 covers 14 residues. J lost 2 bases, V lost 1 base, and 5 bases had no gene match. CDR1 is DFQATT and CDR2 is SNEGSKA in the germline V gene (reference sequence). CDR3: CSARAGTVTYEQYF. CDR3 DNA: TGCAGTGCTAGAGCGGGGACAGTGACCTACGAGCAGTACTTC.

This clonotype has ten or more counts. This chain connects TRBV7-9 to TRBJ1-2; D gene uncertain. With 1 base removed from V and 7 bases from J, the gap between germline ends came to 13 bases. Per germline, CDR1 SEHNR and CDR2 FQNEAQ (reference sequence). The CDR3 extends over 14 amino acids. CDR3 coding DNA: TGTGCCAGCAGCTTAGTCCGTGTCGGGTTTGGCTACACCTTC. Translating it yields CASSLVRVGFGYTF.

This clonotype has at least ten counts. The CDR3 DNA is TGTGCCAGCAGCTCGAGGGACAATAGCAATCAGCCCCAGCATTTT. Amino acids: CASSSRDNSNQPQHF. V is TRBV7-9 and J is TRBJ1-5; D may be TRBD1 (6 bases). The CDR3 extends over 15 amino acids. CDR1 is SEHNR, CDR2 FQNEAQ, per germline (reference sequence). V lost 4 bases, J lost 0 bases, and 10 bases lay in between. Using reference TRBV7-9 and TRBJ1-5 for the parts outside the CDR3, the full variable domain is DTGVSQNPRHKITKRGQNVTFRCDPISEHNRLYWYRQTLGQGPEFLTYFQNEAQLEKSRLLSDRFSAERPKGSFSTLEIQRTEQGDSAMYLCASSSRDNSNQPQHFGDGTRLSIL.

This clonotype was detected ten times or more. The rearrangement uses TRBV7-2 and TRBJ2-2; 10 bases line up with TRBD2. The CDR3 runs to 16 residues. Germline V gene data show CDR1 as SGHTA and CDR2 as FQGNSA. V gave up 2 bases and J gave up 10 bases; unmatched junction bases: 10. The CDR3 loop reads CASSLILAGSPVELFF. Written as DNA, the CDR3 is TGTGCCAGCAGCTTAATACTAGCGGGGAGCCCAGTGGAGCTGTTTTTT. Full variable domain (outside the CDR3, taken from reference TRBV7-2 and TRBJ2-2): GAGVSQSPSNKVTEKGKDVELRCDPISGHTALYWYRQSLGQGLEFLIYFQGNSAPDKSGLPSDRFSAERTGGSVSTLTIQRTQQEDSAVYLCASSLILAGSPVELFFGEGSRLTVL.

V gene TRBV18 combines with J gene TRBJ2-5; D uncertain. The germline V gene encodes CDR1 KGHSH and CDR2 LQKENI. This CDR3 comprises 14 residues. V gave up 2 bases and J gave up 0 bases, with 7 bases separating them. The CDR3 loop reads CASSPAPNQETQYF. For the CDR3, the DNA is TGTGCCAGCTCACCAGCACCTAACCAAGAGACCCAGTACTTC. Complete variable domain (other parts from reference TRBV18 and TRBJ2-5): NAGVMQNPRHLVRRRGQEARLRCSPMKGHSHVYWYRQLPEEGLKFMVYLQKENIIDESGMPKERFSAEFPKEGPSILRIQQVVRGDSAAYFCASSPAPNQETQYFGPGTRLLVL.

This clonotype was recorded a few times. V gene TRBV20-1 combines with J gene TRBJ2-3; D gene ambiguous. The germline V and J ends were trimmed by 3 bases and 4 bases, with 11 bases remaining between them. Looked up from germline, CDR1 is DFQATT and CDR2 is SNEGSKA (reference sequence). The CDR3 runs 13 residues. CDR3 sequence reads: CSASRQVPDTQYF. CDR3 coding DNA: TGCAGTGCTAGTCGTCAGGTCCCAGATACGCAGTATTTT.

This clonotype has a handful of counts. The chain joins TRBV5-4 to TRBJ2-4, with TRBD1 as a possible D gene (6 bases). Germline CDR1 SGHNT, CDR2 YYREEE (reference sequence). This CDR3 contains 14 residues. Trimming took 1 base from V and 4 from J, leaving 9 bases between them. The CDR3 is CASSLKQGKNIQYF. Here the CDR3 DNA reads TGTGCCAGCAGCTTGAAACAGGGAAAAAACATTCAGTACTTC.

This clonotype showed up many times. The genes are TRBV20-1 and TRBJ1-1; D is perhaps TRBD1 (5 bases). The V and J ends lost 1 base and 4 bases respectively, with 13 bases between them. This CDR3 region has 14 residues. Germline values: CDR1 DFQATT, CDR2 SNEGSKA (reference sequence). The CDR3 reads CSARGIDSSTEAFF. DNA of the CDR3: TGCAGTGCTAGAGGAATAGACAGTTCCACTGAAGCTTTCTTT.

At least ten counts were recorded for this clonotype. The chain is built from TRBV20-1 and TRBJ1-6, with 7 bases fitting TRBD1. Per germline, CDR1 DFQATT and CDR2 SNEGSKA (reference sequence). The J segment lost 0 bases and the V segment lost 0 bases, leaving 2 bases of the junction unmatched. The CDR3 is made up of 16 amino acids. The CDR3 here is CSARERGHSYNSPLHF. Written as DNA, the CDR3 is TGCAGTGCTAGAGAGAGGGGGCACTCCTATAATTCACCCCTCCACTTT.

The sample holds many counts of this clonotype. The V gene is TRBV5-1, the J gene TRBJ2-5, with D perhaps matching TRBD1 (6 bases). Germline V gene lookup returns CDR1 SGHRS and CDR2 YFSETQ. Trimming took off 6 bases at V and 1 base at J, with 16 bases between the two ends. The CDR3 extends over 15 amino acids. The CDR3 sequence is CASTPYGTSQETQYF. CDR3 DNA sequence: TGCGCCAGCACCCCCTACGGGACATCCCAAGAGACCCAGTACTTC.

This clonotype has a count of ten or more. The rearrangement links TRBV19 to TRBJ1-5; 7 bases fit TRBD1. Germline loops: CDR1 LNHDA, CDR2 SQIVND (reference sequence). The ends lost 3 bases at V and 2 bases at J; junction bases unmatched: 7. The CDR3 length is 16 residues. The CDR3 is CASSMGRTGGNQPQHF. The DNA of the CDR3 is TGTGCCAGTAGTATGGGGCGAACAGGGGGCAATCAGCCCCAGCATTTT.

This clonotype came up a few times. J is TRBJ2-2 and V is TRBV7-2; D perhaps matches TRBD1 (5 bases). The V gene lost 8 bases and the J gene lost 6 bases, with 10 bases spanning the gap. Germline CDR1 reads SGHTA; CDR2 reads FQGNSA. The CDR3 runs to 12 residues. The CDR3 spells CASARGSGELFF. In DNA, the CDR3 is TGTGCCAGCGCAAGGGGTTCCGGGGAGCTGTTTTTT. The whole variable domain, remainder taken from reference TRBV7-2 and TRBJ2-2, is GAGVSQSPSNKVTEKGKDVELRCDPISGHTALYWYRQSLGQGLEFLIYFQGNSAPDKSGLPSDRFSAERTGGSVSTLTIQRTQQEDSAVYLCASARGSGELFFGEGSRLTVL.

This clonotype was seen more than once but under ten times. A much larger clone lies one base from this, so it may be a read error. The J gene is TRBJ2-7, the V gene TRBV5-1; weak D call: TRBD2 (6 bases). V was trimmed by 2 bases and J by 5 bases, leaving 14 bases between them. This CDR3 has 14 residues. Germline V gene lookup returns CDR1 SGHRS and CDR2 YFSETQ. CDR3: CASSFSGRDDEQYF. In DNA form, the CDR3 reads TGCGCCAGCAGCTTTAGCGGCCGAGACGACGAGCAGTACTTC.